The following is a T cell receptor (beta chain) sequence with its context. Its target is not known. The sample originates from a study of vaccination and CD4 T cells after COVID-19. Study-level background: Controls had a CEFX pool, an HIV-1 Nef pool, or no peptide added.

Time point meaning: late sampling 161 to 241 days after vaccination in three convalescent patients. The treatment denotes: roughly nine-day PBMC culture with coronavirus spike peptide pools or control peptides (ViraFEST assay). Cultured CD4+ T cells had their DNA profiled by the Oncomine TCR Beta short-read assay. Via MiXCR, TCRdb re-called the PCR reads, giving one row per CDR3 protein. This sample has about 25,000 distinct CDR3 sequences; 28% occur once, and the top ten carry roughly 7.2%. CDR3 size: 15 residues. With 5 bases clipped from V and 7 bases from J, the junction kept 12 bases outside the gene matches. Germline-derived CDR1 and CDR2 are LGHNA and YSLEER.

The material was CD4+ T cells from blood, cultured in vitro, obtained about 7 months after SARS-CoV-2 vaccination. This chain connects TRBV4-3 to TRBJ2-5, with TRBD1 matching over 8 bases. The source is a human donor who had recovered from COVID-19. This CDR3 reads CASSYDRGASGTQYF. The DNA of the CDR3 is TGCGCCAGCAGCTACGACAGGGGCGCGAGCGGGACCCAGTACTTC.